The entry below describes one T cell receptor beta chain. The antigen this receptor binds is unknown. The sample holds no much larger clone one base away, and base qualities are not on file. The sample is drawn from a study of T cell changes during pregnancy in multiple sclerosis (dated by TCRdb to between 2018 and 2021). For the study in its entirety: In women with multiple sclerosis, the researchers looked at how the T cell repertoire shifted as pregnancy progressed.

V is shortened by 5 bases, J by 2 bases, and the region joining them spans 18 bases. The CDR3 measures 16 amino acids from cysteine to phenylalanine. Just CDR3 DNA is preserved here, 48 bases in frame from base 1. The germline V gene supplies CDR1 SGHVS and CDR2 FNYEAQ. The library was generated by the immunoSEQ multiplex PCR assay. The source is immuneACCESS, and TCRdb retained only in-frame sequences with V and J called. Part of the clones is not carried over; for the studies checked, unresolved V genes explain less than half of this, and the remainder is unexplained. The sample data list about 75,000 clones, and 89% of these were observed just once. Of the sample, about 1% falls within the top ten clones.

The rearranged chain carries TRBV7-6 and TRBJ1-2, with the D gene not confidently named. This clonotype was sampled from a female donor in good health, enrolled as a control in a pregnancy study. The specimen comprised peripheral blood, sampled in the first trimester of pregnancy. The nucleotide sequence is TGTGCCAGCAGCCCTACCGACATCCGCAAGAACTATGGCTACACCTTC. Its product reads: CASSPTDIRKNYGYTF. Joined to the reference TRBV7-6 and TRBJ1-2 proteins, this CDR3 gives the full variable domain: GAGVSQSPRYKVTKRGQDVALRCDPISGHVSLYWYRQALGQGPEFLTYFNYEAQQDKSGLPNDRFSAERPEGSISTLTIQRTEQRDSAMYRCASSPTDIRKNYGYTFGSGTRLTVV.